Listed below are T cell receptor beta chains from one sample, sequenced in a study of beta chain features in type 1 diabetes. Some clones are missing from TCRdb's copy, which holds only in-frame ones; the method was immunoSEQ multiplex PCR. This sample has roughly 150,000 clones, with 9% found just once. Sequencing was done on a sample of central memory CD4+ T cells from blood. The receptors were sampled from a woman aged 25-40 years with type 1 diabetes. Each CDR3 is given with its conserved first and last residue. Each record gives: V gene, J gene, CDR3 protein.

>TRBV5-1|TRBJ1-5
CASSSQGDQPQHF
>TRBV29-1|TRBJ2-7
CSVGPSGNYEQYF
>TRBV7-9|TRBJ2-1
CASSPKGENNEQFF
>TRBV6-5|TRBJ1-1
CASSYQGRAFF
>TRBV7-9|TRBJ2-1
CASGTGSVHEQFF
>TRBV15|TRBJ2-1
CATSRDGFLAGGLDEQFF
>TRBV10-3|TRBJ2-3
CAIAGAGDADTQYF
>TRBV19|TRBJ1-2
CASSLTSAGDYGYTF
>TRBV19|TRBJ1-2
CASSVTDSLNYGYTF
>TRBV19|TRBJ2-1
CASRQGLAAYNEQFF
>TRBV4-1|TRBJ1-2
CASSFKTGDYGYTF
>TRBV7-9|TRBJ2-7
CASSATTRGGGYEQYF
>TRBV30|TRBJ2-2
CAWRAGWDTGELFF
>TRBV28|TRBJ2-7
CASSFGQAFYEQYF
>TRBV4-1|TRBJ2-3
CASSLQGSGTDTQYF
>TRBV10-3|TRBJ2-6
CAIRQTGSGANVLTF
>TRBV7-9|TRBJ2-3
CASSLGGTQYF
>TRBV7-2|TRBJ2-1
CASSYRSSYNEQFF
>TRBV27|TRBJ2-1
CASTERGTWNEQFF
>TRBV7-2|TRBJ2-1
CASGRTSGSNEQFF
>TRBV5-1|TRBJ2-7
CASSLTDYEQYF
>TRBV30|TRBJ1-5
CAWSVPGRYQPQHF
>TRBV7-8|TRBJ1-2
CASSSGQGGYGYTF
>TRBV7-3|TRBJ1-2
CASSSHGGGDRGYTF
>TRBV10-2|TRBJ1-2
CASSEQDYGYTF
>TRBV28|TRBJ2-5
CASSFPYSFAHQETQYF
>TRBV9|TRBJ2-7
CASSPRDQDRWTYEQYF
>TRBV18|TRBJ2-7
CASSPSVYEQYF
>TRBV16|TRBJ1-1
CASSPLTTGDTEAFF
>TRBV6-5|TRBJ1-1
CASSYKTGGPEAFF
>TRBV7-2|TRBJ2-3
CASSRNTPRDTQYF
>TRBV5-1|TRBJ1-2
CAGASDFYGYTF
>TRBV30|TRBJ2-2
CAWSGLAGWAGELFF
>TRBV5-4|TRBJ1-2
CASSQKTGVYGYTF
>TRBV7-9|TRBJ2-7
CASSSRLAGTYEQYF
>TRBV11-2|TRBJ2-3
CASKTGFTDTQYF
>TRBV5-1|TRBJ1-3
CASSLAPGTPGNTIYF
>TRBV7-2|.
CASSAGTGSHEQYF
>TRBV2|TRBJ1-2
CASRKDRGANYGYTF
>TRBV6-5|TRBJ2-5
CASSTFEGGQETQYF
>TRBV2|TRBJ1-2
CASNRQGTSYGYTF